The present TCR beta chain was sequenced within a study of human T cells and chemical hapten exposure. Across the study: Upper back patch tests used 0.01% DPC, scored after 6 days.

This clonotype was seen a handful of times. The library tagged individual cDNA molecules with unique molecular identifiers. TCRdb re-derived calls from the RACE reads in MiXCR, one entry per CDR3 protein. The table lists approximately 350,000 distinct CDR3 sequences, roughly 6% of them singletons. As for time point: patch test 2, 6 weeks after DPC sensitization. The treatment: therapeutic diphenylcyclopropenone sensitization with weekly scalp DPC. Each donor was an alopecia patient between 18 and 70 years of age who qualified for DPC. This CDR3 is built from 15 residues. The V gene's germline CDR1 is DFQATT and CDR2 SNEGSKA (reference sequence). Trimming removed 1 base at V and 6 bases at J, with 13 bases between.

Material: whole blood, obtained in connection with sensitization to the hapten diphenylcyclopropenone (DPC). The chain uses TRBV20-1 and TRBJ1-6, with no clear D. This TCR came from a woman aged 18-35 years with alopecia areata. Some clones in this sample may be carry-over from other donors' samples. As DNA, the CDR3 is TGCAGTGCTAGAGTGGTGGCAGGTCCTAATTCACCCCTCCACTTT. It translates to CSARVVAGPNSPLHF.